Shown below are 5 T cell receptor beta chains from a single sample sequenced in a study of T cell responses to AZD1222 COVID-19 vaccine. Only in-frame clones appear in the TCRdb table, and some are missing; sequencing was by immunoSEQ multiplex PCR. The sample shows around 150,000 clones, about 90% of them seen only once. Source: peripheral blood, taken on day 0 of AZD1222 vaccination. Source of these receptors: an adult in good health.

This chain links TRBV6-2 or TRBV6-3 with TRBJ2-2; weak D call: TRBD2 (5 bases). The CDR3 covers 16 residues. With 2 bases removed from V and 4 bases from J, the gap between germline ends came to 14 bases. Germline assignment: CDR1 MNHEY and CDR2 SVGEGT. Written as DNA, the CDR3 is TGTGCCAGCAGTTACACGGCTAGCCGCTCCACCGGGGAGCTGTTTTTT. This sequence encodes CASSYTASRSTGELFF.

The chain links TRBV29-1 to TRBJ1-2; possibly TRBD1 for D (5 bases). Germline CDR1 is SQVTM and CDR2 is ANQGSEA. The CDR3 runs 13 residues. V shed 1 base and J shed 8 bases, with 14 bases lying between them. CDR3: CSVEGRTGEGYTF. CDR3 nucleotides: TGCAGCGTTGAAGGGAGGACGGGGGAGGGCTACACCTTC. Using reference TRBV29-1 and TRBJ1-2 for the parts outside the CDR3, the full variable domain is SAVISQKPSRDICQRGTSLTIQCQVDSQVTMMFWYRQQPGQSLTLIATANQGSEATYESGFVIDKFPISRPNLTFSTLTVSNMSPEDSSIYLCSVEGRTGEGYTFGSGTRLTVV.

CDR3 nucleotides: TGTGCCAGCAGCTTAAGCCAGGGGTCAGGGGTGACCACTGAAGCTTTCTTT. Residues: CASSLSQGSGVTTEAFF. The chain couples TRBV7-9 to TRBJ1-1; perhaps TRBD1 as D (6 bases). Trimming took off 2 bases at V and 4 bases at J, with 20 bases between the two ends. CDR3 length equals 17 residues. Per germline, CDR1 SEHNR and CDR2 FQNEAQ (reference sequence).

The rearrangement uses TRBV14 and TRBJ2-7; a weak D match, TRBD1 (6 bases). CDR3 length: 15 amino acids. V was shortened by 3 bases and J by 4 bases, with 16 bases between the two germline ends. Germline V lookup: CDR1 SGHDN, CDR2 FVKESK. The CDR3 sequence is CASSQAKAGDYEQYF. The DNA of the CDR3 is TGTGCCAGCAGCCAGGCGAAGGCAGGGGATTACGAGCAGTACTTC. The full variable domain, rest sourced from reference TRBV14 and TRBJ2-7, is EAGVTQFPSHSVIEKGQTVTLRCDPISGHDNLYWYRRVMGKEIKFLLHFVKESKQDESGMPNNRFLAERTGGTYSTLKVQPAELEDSGVYFCASSQAKAGDYEQYFGPGTRLTVT.

This clone has more than one count but fewer than ten. V and J are TRBV2 and TRBJ1-1, with a tentative D call TRBD1 (6 bases). Trimming stripped 7 bases from V and 3 bases from J, with 12 bases between. The CDR3 has 13 amino acids. CDR1 and CDR2 (germline): SNHLY, FYNNEI. The CDR3 DNA reads TGTGCCAGCACCGGGACACAGCACACTGAAGCTTTCTTT. Translation: CASTGTQHTEAFF.